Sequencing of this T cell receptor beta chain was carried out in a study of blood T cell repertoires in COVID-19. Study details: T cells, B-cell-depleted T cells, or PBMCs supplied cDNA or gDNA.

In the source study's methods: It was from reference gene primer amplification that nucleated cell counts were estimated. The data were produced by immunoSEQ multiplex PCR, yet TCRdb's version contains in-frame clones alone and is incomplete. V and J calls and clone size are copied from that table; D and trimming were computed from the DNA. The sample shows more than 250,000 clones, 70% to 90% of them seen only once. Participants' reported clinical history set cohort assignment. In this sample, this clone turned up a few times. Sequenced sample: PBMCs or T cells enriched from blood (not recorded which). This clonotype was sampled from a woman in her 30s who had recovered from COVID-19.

The CDR3 DNA reads as TGTGCCAGTAGTGACCAGGGAACCAAAAACATTCAGTACTTC. It encodes CASSDQGTKNIQYF. This sequence joins TRBV19 and TRBJ2-4; TRBD1 might be the D (5 bases). Between the trimmed V and J ends, which lost 5 bases and 2 bases, there was a span of 10 bases. Germline CDR1 reads LNHDA; CDR2 reads SQIVND (reference sequence). The CDR3 loop spans 14 amino acids.